Included here is one T cell receptor (beta chain) sequence, with context. In the authors' methods: Scientists estimated how many nucleated cells there were by amplifying reference gene primers. The method was immunoSEQ multiplex PCR; TCRdb's version includes in-frame clones alone and lacks a portion of them. V, J and clone size derive from that table, while D and trimming were established from the DNA sequence. Here the sample spans around 130,000 clones, around 90% being singletons. The sample comes from a study of blood T cell repertoires in COVID-19. V was shortened by 4 bases and J by 8 bases, with 21 bases between the two germline ends. CDR3 length: 15 amino acids. Germline-derived CDR1 and CDR2 are SGHNT and YYREEE (reference sequence).

V is TRBV5-4 and J is TRBJ1-2, with D maybe TRBD1 (6 bases). Input material: peripheral blood. The sequence was obtained from a human donor with COVID-19, enrolled during active disease. The donor label of this sample is uncertain. DNA of the CDR3: TGTGCCAGCAGCCCACGGGTCGCGGGGGCGTGGGGCTACACCTTC. The encoded protein is CASSPRVAGAWGYTF.